This entry lists 6 T cell receptor beta chains sequenced from one sample in a study of blood T cells in healthy people across ages. Together with a sample-barcoded 5' primer, a J-beta primer mix was included in a second PCR lasting about 6 to 11 cycles. Via MiXCR, TCRdb re-called the 5' RACE reads, giving one row per CDR3 protein. The table records more than 800,000 distinct CDR3 sequences, less than 35% of them present only once. The sample consisted of blood. The receptor set was obtained from a woman older than 75 in good health.

The genes are TRBV5-1 and TRBJ1-1, with 7 bases aligning to TRBD1. Germline trimming cut 5 bases from V and 1 base from J; bases unmatched to any gene: 8. The CDR3 is 15 amino acids. CDR1 is SGHRS and CDR2 is YFSETQ in the germline V gene. CDR3 bases: TGCGCCAGCAGTTTTAACGGACAGGAGAACACTGAAGCTTTCTTT. Its translation is CASSFNGQENTEAFF. Complete variable domain (other parts from reference TRBV5-1 and TRBJ1-1): KAGVTQTPRYLIKTRGQQVTLSCSPISGHRSVSWYQQTPGQGLQFLFEYFSETQRNKGNFPGRFSGRQFSNSRSEMNVSTLELGDSALYLCASSFNGQENTEAFFGQGTRLTVV.

This chain links TRBV14 with TRBJ2-1; 12 bases match TRBD2. Germline CDR1 is SGHDN and CDR2 is FVKESK. CDR3 length: 19 residues. The V and J ends lost 4 bases and 4 bases, in that order; junction bases with no gene match: 14. CDR3 residues: CASSLGNLAGGPSYNEQFF. DNA of the CDR3: TGTGCCAGCAGCCTAGGAAACCTAGCGGGAGGGCCATCTTACAATGAGCAGTTCTTC.

About this clonotype itself: This may stem from a read error, because a much larger clone lies one nucleotide away. This rearrangement joins TRBV6-2 or TRBV6-3 to TRBJ2-7, with D possibly being TRBD1 (5 bases). Looked up from germline, CDR1 is MNHEY and CDR2 is SVGEGT. V lost 3 bases, J lost 6 bases, and 12 bases lay in between. The CDR3 consists of 13 residues. The DNA of the CDR3 is TGTGCCAGCAGTTATAACAGGTGCGGCGAGCAGTACTTC. Translated, it gives CASSYNRCGEQYF.

This clonotype was detected a few times. With a much larger clone just one base away, this may be a read error. The CDR3 here is CASSLSLAGGSNEQYF. The CDR3, as DNA: TGTGCCAGCAGTTTAAGCCTAGCGGGGGGCAGCAATGAGCAGTACTTC. This chain joins TRBV12-3 or TRBV12-4 and TRBJ2-5, with TRBD2 matching over 11 bases. V shed 2 bases and J 11 bases; nucleotides not matched to a gene: 13. This CDR3 spans 16 amino acids.

In its sample, this clonotype was seen a few times. This may stem from a read error, because a much larger clone lies one nucleotide away. This rearrangement joins TRBV4-3 to TRBJ2-1; 8 nucleotides align to TRBD1. The CDR3 covers 15 residues. Germline CDR1 reads LGHNA; CDR2 reads YSLEER. The V gene end was trimmed by 1 base and the J gene end by 7 bases; junction bases not matched to a gene: 6. The CDR3 DNA reads TGCGCCAGCAGCCAAGGGGGCAGGGGGCCTAATGAGCAGTTCTTC. Translation: CASSQGGRGPNEQFF.

Notes on this clonotype: A read error may be the cause here, since a much bigger clone is one base away. The chain carries TRBV5-1 and TRBJ2-1, with TRBD1 as a possible D gene (8 bases). The end of the DNA fits TRBJ2-7 better, so the J call may be wrong. Germline CDR1 SGHRS, CDR2 YFSETQ. The CDR3 length is 16 residues. CDR3 coding DNA: TGCGCCAGCGGTCGCGGACAGGGAGGGTCCTACAATGAGCAGTACTTC. Translated: CASGRGQGGSYNEQYF.